This T cell receptor (beta chain) was identified during a study of spatial heterogeneity in lung cancer. Study at large: Compared with alpha-chain sequences, beta-chain sequences were consistently detected in greater numbers. Mean representation of each unique TCR and UMI combination in the raw reads exceeded 9.5 occurrences.

Indicated time point: sample taken at primary tumor resection. Unsorted whole RNA from tumor, nontumor lung or frozen PBMC underwent sequencing. The cohort: roughly 72 early-stage, untreated non-small cell lung cancer patients. This clonotype is medium-sized within its sample. TCR cDNA molecules each had a unique molecular identifier. TCRdb recomputed calls from the 5' RACE reads with MiXCR, one row per CDR3 protein. The sample contains 2,000 or so distinct CDR3 sequences, 7.8% of which appear only once. Unmatched junction bases numbered 9, after V lost 6 bases and J lost 7 bases. The CDR3 has 15 amino acids. The germline V gene encodes CDR1 SEHNR and CDR2 FQNEAQ (reference sequence).

Sequenced material: normal lung tissue next to the tumor, taken at surgery. The TCR was taken from a male donor with early-stage non-small cell lung cancer. The chain employs TRBV7-9 and TRBJ2-2, with 9 positions matching TRBD1. This CDR3 is CASRPTGGYNGELFF. CDR3 in DNA: TGTGCCAGCAGACCTACAGGGGGCTATAACGGGGAGCTGTTTTTT.